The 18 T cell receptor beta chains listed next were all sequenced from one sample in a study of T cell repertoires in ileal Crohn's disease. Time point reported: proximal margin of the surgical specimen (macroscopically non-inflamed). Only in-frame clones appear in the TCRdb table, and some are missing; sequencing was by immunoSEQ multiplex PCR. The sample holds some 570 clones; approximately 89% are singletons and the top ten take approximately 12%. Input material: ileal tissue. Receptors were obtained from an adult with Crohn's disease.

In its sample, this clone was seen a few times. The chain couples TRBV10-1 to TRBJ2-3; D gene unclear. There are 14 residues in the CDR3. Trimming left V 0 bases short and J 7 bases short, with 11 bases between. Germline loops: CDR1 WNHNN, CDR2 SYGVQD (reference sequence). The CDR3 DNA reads TGCGCCAGCAGTGAGTCGGGTAGTCAGAATACGCAGTATTTT. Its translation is CASSESGSQNTQYF.

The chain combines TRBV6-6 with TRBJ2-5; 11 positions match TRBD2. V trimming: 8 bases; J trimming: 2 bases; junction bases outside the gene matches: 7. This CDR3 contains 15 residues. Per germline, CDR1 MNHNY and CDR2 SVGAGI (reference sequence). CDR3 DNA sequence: TGTGCCAGCTTAAGGACTAGCGGGCTTCAAGAGACCCAGTACTTC. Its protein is CASLRTSGLQETQYF.

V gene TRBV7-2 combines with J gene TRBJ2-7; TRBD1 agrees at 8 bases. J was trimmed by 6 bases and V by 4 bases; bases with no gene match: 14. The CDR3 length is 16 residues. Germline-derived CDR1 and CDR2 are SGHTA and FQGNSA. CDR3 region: CASSSIVGQGIIEQYF. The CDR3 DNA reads TGTGCCAGCAGCTCAATAGTCGGACAGGGTATAATCGAGCAGTACTTC.

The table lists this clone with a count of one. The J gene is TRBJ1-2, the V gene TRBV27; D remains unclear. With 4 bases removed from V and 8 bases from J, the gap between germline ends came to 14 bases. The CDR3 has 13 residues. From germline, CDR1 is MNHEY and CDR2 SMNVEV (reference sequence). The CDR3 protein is CASSSGPSRGYTF. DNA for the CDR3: TGTGCCAGCAGTTCCGGACCCAGCCGGGGCTACACCTTC.

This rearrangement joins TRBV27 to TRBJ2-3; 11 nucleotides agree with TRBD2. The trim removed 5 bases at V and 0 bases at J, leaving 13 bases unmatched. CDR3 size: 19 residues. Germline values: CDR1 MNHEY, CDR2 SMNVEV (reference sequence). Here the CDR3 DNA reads TGTGCCAGCAGTCCGCGACAGGGACTAGCGGCCTCTAGCACAGATACGCAGTATTTT. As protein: CASSPRQGLAASSTDTQYF.

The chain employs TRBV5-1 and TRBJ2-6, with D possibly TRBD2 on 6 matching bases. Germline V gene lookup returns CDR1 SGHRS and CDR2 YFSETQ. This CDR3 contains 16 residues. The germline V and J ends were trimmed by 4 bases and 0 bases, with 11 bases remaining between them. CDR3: CASSVAVSSGANVLTF. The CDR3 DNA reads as TGCGCCAGCAGCGTAGCGGTGAGCTCTGGGGCCAACGTCCTGACTTTC.

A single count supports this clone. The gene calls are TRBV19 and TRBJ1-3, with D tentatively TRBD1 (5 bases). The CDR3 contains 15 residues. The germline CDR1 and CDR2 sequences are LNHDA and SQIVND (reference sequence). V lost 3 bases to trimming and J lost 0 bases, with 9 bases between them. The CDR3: CASSISTVSGNTIYF. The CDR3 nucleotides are TGTGCCAGTAGTATCTCGACAGTCTCTGGAAACACCATATATTTT.

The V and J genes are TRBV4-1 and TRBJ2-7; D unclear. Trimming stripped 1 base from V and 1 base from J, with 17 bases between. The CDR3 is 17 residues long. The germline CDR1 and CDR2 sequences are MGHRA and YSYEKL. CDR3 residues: CASSQVGLGGSSYEQYF. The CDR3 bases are TGCGCCAGCAGCCAAGTAGGGCTAGGCGGCTCATCCTACGAGCAGTACTTC.

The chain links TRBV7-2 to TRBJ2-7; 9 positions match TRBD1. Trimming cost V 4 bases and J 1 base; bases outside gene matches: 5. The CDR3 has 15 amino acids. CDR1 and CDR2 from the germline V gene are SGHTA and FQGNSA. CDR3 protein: CASSYGTGSSYEQYF. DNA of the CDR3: TGTGCCAGCAGCTACGGGACAGGGTCATCCTACGAGCAGTACTTC.

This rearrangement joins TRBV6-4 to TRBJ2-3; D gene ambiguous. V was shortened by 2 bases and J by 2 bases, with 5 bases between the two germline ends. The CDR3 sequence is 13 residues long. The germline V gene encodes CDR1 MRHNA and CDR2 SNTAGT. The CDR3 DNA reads TGTGCCAGCAGTGACAGGGCCACAGATACGCAGTATTTT. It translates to CASSDRATDTQYF.

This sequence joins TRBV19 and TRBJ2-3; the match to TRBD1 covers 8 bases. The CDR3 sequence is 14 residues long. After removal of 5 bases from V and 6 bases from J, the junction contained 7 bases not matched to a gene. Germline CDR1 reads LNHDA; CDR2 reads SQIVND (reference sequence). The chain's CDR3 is CASSSLDRVDTQYF. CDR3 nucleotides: TGTGCCAGTAGTTCCCTGGACAGGGTGGATACGCAGTATTTT.

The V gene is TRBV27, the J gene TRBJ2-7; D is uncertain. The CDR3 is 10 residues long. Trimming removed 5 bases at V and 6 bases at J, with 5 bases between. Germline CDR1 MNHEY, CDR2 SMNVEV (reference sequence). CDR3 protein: CASSPLEQYF. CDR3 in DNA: TGTGCCAGCAGTCCCCTCGAGCAGTACTTC.

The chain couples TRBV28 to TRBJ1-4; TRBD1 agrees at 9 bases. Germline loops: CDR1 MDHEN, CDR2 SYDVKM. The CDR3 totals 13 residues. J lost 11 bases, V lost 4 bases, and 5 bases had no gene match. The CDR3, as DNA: TGTGCCAGCAGTTGGGGACAGGGAGGCAAACTGTTTTTT. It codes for CASSWGQGGKLFF.

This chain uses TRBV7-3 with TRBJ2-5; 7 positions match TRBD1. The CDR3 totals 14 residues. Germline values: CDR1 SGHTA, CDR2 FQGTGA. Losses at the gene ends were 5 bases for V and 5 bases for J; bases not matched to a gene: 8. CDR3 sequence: CASSPGGALETQYF. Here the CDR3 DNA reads TGTGCCAGCAGCCCAGGGGGAGCTCTCGAGACCCAGTACTTC.

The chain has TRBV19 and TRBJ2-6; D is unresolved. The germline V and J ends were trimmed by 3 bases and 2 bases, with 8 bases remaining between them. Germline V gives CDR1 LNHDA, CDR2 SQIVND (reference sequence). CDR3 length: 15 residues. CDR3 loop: CASSMAEAGANVLTF. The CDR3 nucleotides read TGTGCCAGTAGTATGGCGGAAGCTGGGGCCAACGTCCTGACTTTC.

The CDR3 DNA reads as TGTGCCTGGAGTGTATTAATGAACACCGGGGAGCTGTTTTTT. Its protein product is CAWSVLMNTGELFF. This sequence joins TRBV30 and TRBJ2-2; D is ambiguous. Germline lookup yields CDR1 GTSNPN and CDR2 SVGIG (reference sequence). With 0 bases removed from V and 1 base from J, the gap between germline ends came to 6 bases. This CDR3 contains 14 residues.

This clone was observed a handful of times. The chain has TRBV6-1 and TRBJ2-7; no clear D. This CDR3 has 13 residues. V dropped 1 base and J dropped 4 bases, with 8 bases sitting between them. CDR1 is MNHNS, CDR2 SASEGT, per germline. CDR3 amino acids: CASSEEGGYEQYF. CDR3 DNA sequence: TGTGCCAGCAGTGAAGAGGGTGGTTACGAGCAGTACTTC.

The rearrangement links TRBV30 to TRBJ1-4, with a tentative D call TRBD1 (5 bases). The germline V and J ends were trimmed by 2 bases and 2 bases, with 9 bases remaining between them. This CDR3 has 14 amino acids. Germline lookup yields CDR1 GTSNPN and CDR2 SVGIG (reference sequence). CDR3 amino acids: CAWSRRGTNEKLFF. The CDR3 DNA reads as TGTGCCTGGAGTCGTAGGGGCACTAATGAAAAACTGTTTTTT.